This T cell receptor beta chain originates from a study of early T cells in non-severe SARS-CoV-2 infection. Across the whole study: Alpha and beta chains were unpaired, from unsorted whole-blood bulk RNA. General observations from the study: Clonotype matching in VDJdb favored anti-spike CD8 responses and did not capture private and CD4 specificities.

This clonotype is judged medium-sized. Its matching antigen is unknown. V trimming: 4 bases; J trimming: 2 bases; junction bases outside the gene matches: 3. The germline V gene has CDR1 LGHDT and CDR2 YNNKEL (reference sequence). This CDR3 has 15 amino acids. Unique molecular identifier tags were affixed to discrete cDNA molecules. TCRdb passed the 5' RACE reads through MiXCR, listing each CDR3 protein once. The sample contains around 60,000 distinct CDR3 sequences, more than 15% of which appear only once. The specimen comprised whole blood, sampled at baseline. The TCR sequence derives from an adult who was a healthcare worker with PCR-confirmed SARS-CoV-2 infection or an uninfected control (not recorded which). The gene calls are TRBV3-1 and TRBJ2-1; 9 positions agree with TRBD1. The CDR3 sequence: CASSLDRGAYNEQFF. CDR3 nucleotide sequence: TGTGCCAGCAGCCTGGACAGGGGAGCCTACAATGAGCAGTTCTTC.